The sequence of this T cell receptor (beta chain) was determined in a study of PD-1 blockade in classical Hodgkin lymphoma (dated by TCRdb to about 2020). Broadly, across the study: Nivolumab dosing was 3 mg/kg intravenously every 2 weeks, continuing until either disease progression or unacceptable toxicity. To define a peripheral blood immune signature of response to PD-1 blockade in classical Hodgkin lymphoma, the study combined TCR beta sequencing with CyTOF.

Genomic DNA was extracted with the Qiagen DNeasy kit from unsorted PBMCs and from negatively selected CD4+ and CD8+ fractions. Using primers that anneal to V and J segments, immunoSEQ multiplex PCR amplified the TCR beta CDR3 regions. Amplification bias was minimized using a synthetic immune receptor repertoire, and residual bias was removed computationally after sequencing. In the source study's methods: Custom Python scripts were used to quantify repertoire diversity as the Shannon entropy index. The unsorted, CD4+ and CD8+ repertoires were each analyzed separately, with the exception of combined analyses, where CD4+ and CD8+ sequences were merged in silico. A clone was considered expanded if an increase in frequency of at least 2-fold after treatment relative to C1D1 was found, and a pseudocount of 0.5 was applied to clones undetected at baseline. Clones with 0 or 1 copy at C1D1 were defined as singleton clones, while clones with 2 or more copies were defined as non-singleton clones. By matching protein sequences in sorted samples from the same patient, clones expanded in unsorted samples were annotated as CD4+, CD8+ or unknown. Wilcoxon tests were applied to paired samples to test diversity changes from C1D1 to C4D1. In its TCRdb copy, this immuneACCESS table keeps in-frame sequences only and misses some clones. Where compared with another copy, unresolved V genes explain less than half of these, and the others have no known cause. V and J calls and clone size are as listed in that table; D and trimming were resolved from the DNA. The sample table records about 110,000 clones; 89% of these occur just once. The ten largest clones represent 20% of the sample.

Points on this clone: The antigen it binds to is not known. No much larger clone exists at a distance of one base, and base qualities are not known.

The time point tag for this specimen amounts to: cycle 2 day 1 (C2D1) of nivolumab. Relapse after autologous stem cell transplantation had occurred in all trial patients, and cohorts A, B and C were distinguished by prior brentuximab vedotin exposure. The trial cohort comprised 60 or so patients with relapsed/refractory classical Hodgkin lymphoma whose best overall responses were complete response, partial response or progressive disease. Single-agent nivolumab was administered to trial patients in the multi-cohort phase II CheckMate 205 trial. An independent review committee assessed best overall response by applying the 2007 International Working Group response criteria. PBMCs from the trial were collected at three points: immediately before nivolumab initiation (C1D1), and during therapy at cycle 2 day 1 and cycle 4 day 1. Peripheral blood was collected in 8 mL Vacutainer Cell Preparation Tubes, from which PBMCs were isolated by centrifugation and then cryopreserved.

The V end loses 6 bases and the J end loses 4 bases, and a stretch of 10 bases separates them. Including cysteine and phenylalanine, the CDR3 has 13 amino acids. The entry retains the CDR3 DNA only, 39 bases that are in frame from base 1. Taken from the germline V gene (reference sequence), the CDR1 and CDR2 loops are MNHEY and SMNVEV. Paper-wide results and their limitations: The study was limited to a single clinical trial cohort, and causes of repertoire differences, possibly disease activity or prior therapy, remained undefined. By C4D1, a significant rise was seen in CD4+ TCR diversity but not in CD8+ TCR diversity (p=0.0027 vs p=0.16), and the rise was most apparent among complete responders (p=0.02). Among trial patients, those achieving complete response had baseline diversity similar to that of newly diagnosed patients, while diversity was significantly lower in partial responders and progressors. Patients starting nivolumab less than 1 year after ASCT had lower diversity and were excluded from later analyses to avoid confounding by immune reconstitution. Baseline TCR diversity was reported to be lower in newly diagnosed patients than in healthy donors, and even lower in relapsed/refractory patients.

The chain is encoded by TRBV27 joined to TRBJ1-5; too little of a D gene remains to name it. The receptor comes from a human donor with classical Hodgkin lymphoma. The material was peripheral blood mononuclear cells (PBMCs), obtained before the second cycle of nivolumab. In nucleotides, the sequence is TGTGCCAGCAGCAGGACCTCTAATCAGCCCCAGCATTTT. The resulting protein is CASSRTSNQPQHF.